This T cell receptor (beta chain) was identified during a study of CD8+ T cells in alopecia areata. Turning to the study itself: Each of the treated patients was given oral tofacitinib, 5 to 10 mg twice daily, for moderate-to-severe alopecia areata.

Points on this clone: Its antigen is undetermined.

The treatment denotes: oral pan-JAK inhibitor, 5-10 mg twice daily. Germline V gives CDR1 ENHRY, CDR2 SYGVKD. The V and J ends lost 9 bases and 7 bases, in that order; junction bases with no gene match: 12. There are 14 residues in the CDR3. Extracted RNA was reverse transcribed, and the resulting cDNA served as sequencing template. This table comes from immunoSEQ multiplex PCR, and its TCRdb copy is limited to in-frame clones, with some not included. The data show 150,000 to 200,000 clones, 60% seen once. Findings of the study overall: Sequencing of scalp samples also includes resident alphabeta T cells from normal skin. Many expanded lesional clones persisted during tofacitinib (in both scalp and blood). Because of a solitary nonresponder, the connection of baseline CD8+ expansion to response stays uncertain.

The origin of this receptor is a human donor with alopecia areata. This sample comprised CD4+ T cells sorted from blood, obtained at week 24, from a patient treated with tofacitinib. This chain uses TRBV10-3 with TRBJ2-7, with 10 bases aligning to TRBD1. The CDR3 region is CAIIPGQGLGEQYF. CDR3 DNA: TGTGCCATTATCCCGGGACAGGGGCTGGGTGAGCAGTACTTC.